Listed here are 26 T cell receptor beta chains from one sample, sequenced in a study of control samples from healthy donors and cancer patients. Clones were sequenced by immunoSEQ multiplex PCR, and TCRdb holds only the in-frame ones, with some missing. This sample has 90,000 to 100,000 clones, with roughly 83% found just once. Specimen: PBMCs. Source of these receptors: a man in his sixties or seventies with lung cancer.

The chain has TRBV7-9 and TRBJ2-7; TRBD1 is a possible D gene (6 bases). Germline CDR1 reads SEHNR; CDR2 reads FQNEAQ (reference sequence). This CDR3 has 15 residues. Trimming took off 5 bases at V and 0 bases at J, with 14 bases between the two ends. CDR3 amino acids: CASSHEDRDSYEQYF. DNA for the CDR3: TGTGCCAGCAGCCACGAGGACAGAGACTCCTACGAGCAGTACTTC.

The chain uses TRBV4-1 and TRBJ2-4, with 11 nucleotides matching TRBD2. The CDR3 runs 16 residues. The ends lost 3 bases at V and 0 bases at J; junction bases unmatched: 1. Germline CDR1 is MGHRA and CDR2 is YSYEKL. The CDR3 reads CASSQLAGGAKNIQYF. The CDR3 DNA follows: TGCGCCAGCAGCCAGCTAGCGGGGGGAGCCAAAAACATTCAGTACTTC.

The chain combines TRBV5-1 with TRBJ2-2; the match to TRBD1 covers 8 bases. V trimming: 3 bases; J trimming: 7 bases; junction bases outside the gene matches: 8. The germline V gene has CDR1 SGHRS and CDR2 YFSETQ. The length of the CDR3 is 15 residues. The CDR3 reads CASSSGQGKIGELFF. The CDR3 DNA reads as TGCGCCAGCAGCTCAGGACAGGGAAAGATCGGGGAGCTGTTTTTT.

CDR3 bases: TGTGCCAGCAGCTTAAAAGTGGGGGGTACGCAGTATTTT. Its protein product is CASSLKVGGTQYF. The chain has TRBV7-2 and TRBJ2-3; TRBD2 is a possible D gene (6 bases). This CDR3 contains 13 residues. Trimming shortened V by 2 bases and J by 8 bases, and 11 bases separated the two germline ends. CDR1 and CDR2 (germline): SGHTA, FQGNSA.

This chain joins TRBV30 and TRBJ1-3, with D tentatively TRBD1 (6 bases). The germline V gene encodes CDR1 GTSNPN and CDR2 SVGIG (reference sequence). V lost 1 base, J lost 5 bases, and 9 bases lay in between. CDR3 length equals 13 residues. The CDR3 loop is CAWSGGGRNTIYF. CDR3 DNA: TGTGCCTGGAGTGGGGGGGGGCGAAACACCATATATTTT.

This clone appeared once. V and J are TRBV5-1 and TRBJ2-1; D is uncertain. Trimming pared 2 bases from V and 6 bases from J, leaving 12 bases between. The CDR3 spans 14 residues. CDR1 is SGHRS and CDR2 is YFSETQ in the germline V gene. The CDR3 nucleotides are TGCGCCAGCAGCTTTGCGCCCGCCGTCAATGAGCAGTTCTTC. Translation: CASSFAPAVNEQFF.

This chain connects TRBV7-8 to TRBJ1-5; D not resolved. The CDR3 runs 15 residues. Trimming cost V 9 bases and J 1 base, with 16 bases left between them. The germline V gene has CDR1 SGHVS and CDR2 FQNEAQ. The CDR3 here is CASSGDVGSNQPQHF. CDR3 DNA sequence: TGTGCCAGTAGCGGAGACGTCGGCAGCAATCAGCCCCAGCATTTT.

This chain uses TRBV5-6 with TRBJ2-7; TRBD1 might be the D (6 bases). Germline loops: CDR1 SGHDT, CDR2 YYEEEE. V was trimmed by 4 bases and J by 2 bases, leaving 16 bases between them. The CDR3 is made up of 15 amino acids. The DNA of the CDR3 is TGTGCCAGCAGCACATCCGGGACACCACCCTACGAGCAGTACTTC. This translates into CASSTSGTPPYEQYF.

The chain has TRBV6-5 and TRBJ1-1, with 8 bases that match TRBD1. This CDR3 has 15 amino acids. Germline CDR1 and CDR2: MNHEY and SVGAGI. Unmatched junction bases numbered 7, after V lost 4 bases and J lost 3 bases. CDR3 bases: TGTGCCAGCAGTTCCCGGACAGGGCGGCACACTGAAGCTTTCTTT. Encoded protein: CASSSRTGRHTEAFF.

The V gene is TRBV25-1, the J gene TRBJ2-3; 9 bases agree with TRBD1. V dropped 4 bases and J dropped 11; count of bases not matched to a gene: 16. Germline-derived CDR1 and CDR2 are MGHDK and SYGVNS. The CDR3 runs to 16 residues. The CDR3 protein is CASSGSGTGTSPRQYF. The CDR3 DNA reads TGTGCCAGCAGTGGTTCCGGGACAGGGACATCCCCACGGCAGTATTTT.

The chain carries TRBV7-9 and TRBJ2-6; no reliable D call. The CDR3 runs to 18 residues. Germline-derived CDR1 and CDR2 are SEHNR and FQNEAQ (reference sequence). Trimming pared 4 bases from V and 2 bases from J, leaving 18 bases between. In nucleotides, the CDR3 is TGTGCCAGCAGCTCGCTTTGGGCCTTGCCAGCTGGGGCCAACGTCCTGACTTTC. Its translation: CASSSLWALPAGANVLTF.

The chain joins TRBV6-5 to TRBJ1-5, with no clear D. Per germline, CDR1 MNHEY and CDR2 SVGAGI. The length of the CDR3 is 15 residues. V shed 4 bases and J shed 7 bases, with 17 bases lying between them. CDR3 bases: TGTGCCAGCAGTTCCACCGGGCTCCTGAGGCAGCCCCAGCATTTT. The encoded protein is CASSSTGLLRQPQHF.

J is TRBJ1-6 and V is TRBV19; 10 positions match TRBD1. The CDR3 spans 14 residues. The germline gives CDR1 LNHDA, CDR2 SQIVND (reference sequence). The trim removed 3 bases at V and 12 bases at J, leaving 5 bases unmatched. The CDR3 region has the DNA TGTGCCAGTAGTATTTGGACAGGGGGGGAACCCCTCCACTTT. Protein sequence: CASSIWTGGEPLHF.

The chain employs TRBV6-2 or TRBV6-3 and TRBJ1-2; 7 nucleotides agree with TRBD1. Germline CDR1 is MNHEY and CDR2 is SVGEGT. The CDR3 totals 14 residues. V lost 4 bases to trimming and J lost 4 bases; unmatched junction nucleotides: 6. The DNA for the CDR3 is TGTGCCAGCAGTTCCGACAGGGAAGTCTATGGCTACACCTTC. Translating it yields CASSSDREVYGYTF.

This CDR3 reads CASSPPGQGTDTQYF. The CDR3 DNA sequence: TGTGCCAGCTCACCACCGGGACAGGGGACAGATACGCAGTATTTT. This chain joins TRBV18 and TRBJ2-3, with 10 bases lining up with TRBD1. CDR1 KGHSH and CDR2 LQKENI come from the germline V gene. The CDR3 covers 15 residues. The V segment lost 0 bases and the J segment 3 bases; nucleotides outside the gene matches: 0.

This clone was seen once. The chain uses TRBV4-1 and TRBJ1-2, with D perhaps matching TRBD1 (6 bases). CDR1 is MGHRA, CDR2 YSYEKL, per germline. Trimming left V 2 bases short and J 0 bases short, with 10 bases between. The CDR3 extends over 15 amino acids. Written as DNA, the CDR3 is TGCGCCAGCAGCCAACCTGACAGGTCTAACTATGGCTACACCTTC. Translated: CASSQPDRSNYGYTF.

V is TRBV6-5 and J is TRBJ1-4, with D uncertain. Germline V gives CDR1 MNHEY, CDR2 SVGAGI. V lost 8 bases to trimming and J lost 0 bases, with 10 bases between them. The CDR3 is 14 residues long. DNA of the CDR3: TGTGCCAGCCGCCAGGCCTCAACTAATGAAAAACTGTTTTTT. Protein: CASRQASTNEKLFF.

This chain uses TRBV2 with TRBJ2-1, with D perhaps TRBD1 or TRBD2 (6 bases each). The V end lost 2 bases, the J end lost 5 bases, and 13 bases lay between the germline ends. The CDR3 loop spans 15 amino acids. Germline CDR1 and CDR2: SNHLY and FYNNEI. The CDR3 bases are TGTGCCAGCAGTGAACGCCGGGGGCGGAACAATGAGCAGTTCTTC. Encoded protein: CASSERRGRNNEQFF.

This clone was seen a handful of times. The chain has TRBV11-2 and TRBJ2-2; 12 positions agree with TRBD2. V dropped 5 bases and J dropped 6; count of bases not matched to a gene: 16. The CDR3 is 19 amino acids. CDR1 is SGHAT, CDR2 FQNNGV, per germline. CDR3 residues: CASSHYRGLAGGQAGELFF. CDR3 DNA: TGTGCCAGCAGCCACTACCGCGGGCTAGCGGGGGGGCAGGCCGGGGAGCTGTTTTTT.

This rearrangement joins TRBV2 to TRBJ1-6; tentatively, D is TRBD1 (6 bases). This CDR3 is built from 14 residues. The V gene lost 5 bases and the J gene lost 9 bases, with 14 bases spanning the gap. Germline V gives CDR1 SNHLY, CDR2 FYNNEI. The CDR3 DNA sequence: TGTGCCAGCAGTCTGGACAGCTTTGGTTCACCCCTCCACTTT. The encoded protein is CASSLDSFGSPLHF.

This chain joins TRBV29-1 and TRBJ2-2; D is undetermined. Germline V lookup: CDR1 SQVTM, CDR2 ANQGSEA. Trimming pared 1 base from V and 4 bases from J, leaving 7 bases between. This CDR3 comprises 13 residues. The CDR3 loop is CSVEGVGTGELFF. Here the CDR3 DNA reads TGCAGCGTTGAAGGCGTCGGCACCGGGGAGCTGTTTTTT.

The chain joins TRBV21-1 to TRBJ2-2; the table's D call TRBD1 went unverified against the DNA. TRBV21-1 is shown as a pseudogene. The CDR3 length is 18 residues. The CDR3 loop reads CASSFRGQKGENTGELFF. CDR3 in DNA: TGTGCCAGCAGCTTTCGGGGTCAGAAGGGGGAAAACACCGGGGAGCTGTTTTTT.

This chain joins TRBV7-9 and TRBJ2-1, with 8 bases aligning to TRBD2. Unmatched junction bases numbered 7, after V lost 3 bases and J lost 6 bases. Germline loops: CDR1 SEHNR, CDR2 FQNEAQ (reference sequence). The length of the CDR3 is 15 residues. The DNA of the CDR3 is TGTGCCAGCAGCTTCAGCGGGGGCGTAGGCAATGAGCAGTTCTTC. Encoded protein: CASSFSGGVGNEQFF.

The V and J genes are TRBV9 and TRBJ1-2; D gene ambiguous. CDR1 and CDR2 from the germline V gene are SGDLS and YYNGEE. The ends were cut back, 0 bases at V and 8 bases at J, with 14 bases in the middle. This CDR3 contains 14 residues. The CDR3 loop reads CASSVGGTPFGYTF. The CDR3 DNA follows: TGTGCCAGCAGCGTAGGCGGAACACCCTTCGGCTACACCTTC.

This clone was seen a handful of times. The chain employs TRBV9 and TRBJ2-1; D gene uncertain. CDR1 SGDLS and CDR2 YYNGEE come from the germline V gene. Trimming left V 2 bases short and J 2 bases short, with 11 bases between. The CDR3 is 15 amino acids. In DNA, the CDR3 is TGTGCCAGCAGCGTTGGCATTATCCCCTACAATGAGCAGTTCTTC. Its protein is CASSVGIIPYNEQFF. Looking up the rest from reference TRBV9 and TRBJ2-1 gives the full variable domain: DSGVTQTPKHLITATGQRVTLRCSPRSGDLSVYWYQQSLDQGLQFLIQYYNGEERAKGNILERFSAQQFPDLHSELNLSSLELGDSALYFCASSVGIIPYNEQFFGPGTRLTVL.

This rearrangement joins TRBV5-1 to TRBJ2-2; 7 positions agree with TRBD2. The CDR3 loop spans 15 amino acids. CDR1 and CDR2 (germline): SGHRS, YFSETQ. With V trimmed by 4 bases and J by 4 bases, 7 bases remained unmatched. The CDR3 DNA follows: TGCGCCAGCAGCCCCTCAGCGGGGTTCACCGGGGAGCTGTTTTTT. Translating it yields CASSPSAGFTGELFF.